Listed here are 21 T cell receptor beta chains from one sample, sequenced in a study of T-cell reconstitution after alpha-beta-depleted transplantation in children. Unique molecular identifiers were used in preparing the TCRbeta library. From the PCR reads, TCRdb called clonotypes with MiXCR, one entry per CDR3 protein. The table lists roughly 400,000 distinct CDR3 sequences, about 20% of them singletons, with around 4% in the top ten. The sequenced sample was PBMCs from the stem cell graft donor, obtained from the stem cell graft. These receptors were collected from a human donor who donated a stem cell graft to a child with acute myeloid leukemia.

This clonotype was observed a handful of times. V and J are TRBV7-9 and TRBJ2-1; TRBD2 aligns across 12 bases. This CDR3 has 16 amino acids. Germline CDR1 reads SEHNR; CDR2 reads FQNEAQ (reference sequence). Unmatched junction bases numbered 5, after V lost 2 bases and J lost 6 bases. The CDR3 protein is CASSLNLAGGPNEQFF. Here the CDR3 DNA reads TGTGCCAGCAGCTTAAATCTAGCGGGAGGGCCCAATGAGCAGTTCTTC. The variable domain in full, with the rest retrieved from reference TRBV7-9 and TRBJ2-1, is DTGVSQNPRHKITKRGQNVTFRCDPISEHNRLYWYRQTLGQGPEFLTYFQNEAQLEKSRLLSDRFSAERPKGSFSTLEIQRTEQGDSAMYLCASSLNLAGGPNEQFFGPGTRLTVL.

This clonotype was picked up a small number of times. The V call is TRBV5-1, the J call TRBJ2-1; D possibly corresponds to TRBD1 (5 bases). Germline loops: CDR1 SGHRS, CDR2 YFSETQ. The CDR3 is 16 amino acids. V lost 0 bases and J 4 bases, leaving 14 bases between the germline ends. The CDR3 loop is CASSLEGRTFYNEQFF. CDR3 in DNA: TGCGCCAGCAGCTTGGAGGGGCGCACGTTTTACAATGAGCAGTTCTTC.

This clonotype appeared many times. This chain links TRBV4-2 with TRBJ2-7; D perhaps matches TRBD1 (6 bases). Trimming took off 4 bases at V and 0 bases at J, with 10 bases between the two ends. This CDR3 spans 14 amino acids. Per germline, CDR1 LGHNA and CDR2 YNFKEQ. CDR3 DNA: TGTGCCAGCAGCCCGGACAGCGGCTCCTACGAGCAGTACTTC. This encodes CASSPDSGSYEQYF.

The chain couples TRBV2 to TRBJ2-7; 10 nucleotides align to TRBD1. The length of the CDR3 is 14 residues. Germline V gene sequence: CDR1 SNHLY, CDR2 FYNNEI. J gave up 5 bases and V 7 bases, and 8 bases lay outside the gene matches. The CDR3 coding sequence is TGTGCCAGCAACGGCGGGACAGGGGACAACGAGCAGTACTTC. Its translation is CASNGGTGDNEQYF.

This clonotype was seen at least ten times. The CDR3 sequence: CSASGDSKVDYGYTF. CDR3 sequence (DNA): TGCAGTGCTAGTGGGGATAGTAAAGTTGACTATGGCTACACCTTC. The gene calls are TRBV20-1 and TRBJ1-2; D not resolved. CDR3 size: 15 residues. The ends were cut back, 3 bases at V and 3 bases at J, with 17 bases in the middle. Germline lookup yields CDR1 DFQATT and CDR2 SNEGSKA (reference sequence).

This chain joins TRBV20-1 and TRBJ2-1; the D gene is possibly TRBD1 (7 bases). CDR3 length equals 15 residues. The germline V gene has CDR1 DFQATT and CDR2 SNEGSKA (reference sequence). V dropped 0 bases and J dropped 10 bases, with 19 bases sitting between them. In nucleotides, the CDR3 is TGCAGTGCTAGAGACGTCGCGGGACAGCCTTGGGAGCAGTTCTTC. Its translation is CSARDVAGQPWEQFF.

This chain connects TRBV9 to TRBJ1-2; D is ambiguous. This CDR3 spans 11 amino acids. Trimming cost V 4 bases and J 3 bases, with 4 bases left between them. Germline V gene sequence: CDR1 SGDLS, CDR2 YYNGEE. In DNA form, the CDR3 reads TGTGCCAGCAGCAGGGACTATGGCTACACCTTC. Translated, it gives CASSRDYGYTF.

The chain recombines TRBV18 with TRBJ2-7; 7 bases fit TRBD1. The J segment lost 3 bases and the V segment lost 1 base, leaving 6 bases of the junction unmatched. The CDR3 spans 15 residues. Germline CDR1 and CDR2: KGHSH and LQKENI. DNA of the CDR3: TGTGCCAGCTCACCACAGGGACAGAAAGGCTACGAGCAGTACTTC. Its translation is CASSPQGQKGYEQYF. The full variable domain, in which reference TRBV18 and TRBJ2-7 provide the parts outside the CDR3, is NAGVMQNPRHLVRRRGQEARLRCSPMKGHSHVYWYRQLPEEGLKFMVYLQKENIIDESGMPKERFSAEFPKEGPSILRIQQVVRGDSAAYFCASSPQGQKGYEQYFGPGTRLTVT.

This clonotype was detected ten times or more. The chain has TRBV20-1 and TRBJ2-3; D is uncertain. Germline V gene data show CDR1 as DFQATT and CDR2 as SNEGSKA (reference sequence). V lost 3 bases and J 1 base, leaving 8 bases between the germline ends. This CDR3 contains 13 residues. CDR3 DNA: TGCAGTGCTAGTAGCCCCGGCACAGATACGCAGTATTTT. Translation gives CSASSPGTDTQYF.

V usage is TRBV6-5 and J usage is TRBJ1-1, with TRBD1 as a possible D gene (6 bases). CDR1 and CDR2 (germline): MNHEY, SVGAGI. CDR3 size: 14 residues. The ends were cut back, 2 bases at V and 2 bases at J, with 9 bases in the middle. The CDR3 protein is CASSYVRGNTEAFF. CDR3 DNA: TGTGCCAGCAGTTACGTCAGGGGAAACACTGAAGCTTTCTTT.

In this sample, this clonotype turned up many times. The CDR3 protein is CSARDAGAVHEKLFF. The CDR3 DNA reads as TGCAGTGCTAGAGATGCGGGGGCGGTACACGAAAAACTGTTTTTT. The J gene is TRBJ1-4, the V gene TRBV20-1, with D possibly TRBD1 on 6 matching bases. Germline V lookup: CDR1 DFQATT, CDR2 SNEGSKA (reference sequence). The CDR3 is 15 amino acids. Trimming took 0 bases from V and 8 from J, leaving 16 bases between them.

The chain joins TRBV12-3 or TRBV12-4 to TRBJ1-6; D not certain. This CDR3 is built from 15 residues. V was clipped by 2 bases and J by 7 bases, with 12 bases between them. The CDR3 bases are TGTGCCAGCAGTTTAATGGGTCCGGGAAATTCACCCCTCCACTTT. Amino acids: CASSLMGPGNSPLHF.

This chain joins TRBV7-3 and TRBJ1-1, with D hard to call. Per germline, CDR1 SGHTA and CDR2 FQGTGA. V dropped 1 base and J dropped 5 bases, with 8 bases sitting between them. The CDR3 loop spans 13 amino acids. The CDR3 region is CASSLMGGTEAFF. The DNA of the CDR3 is TGTGCCAGCAGCTTAATGGGCGGGACTGAAGCTTTCTTT.

This clonotype was counted a few times. This chain links TRBV20-1 with TRBJ1-6; D remains ambiguous. Trimming removed 3 bases from V and 7 bases from J, with 13 bases in between. The CDR3 loop spans 14 amino acids. CDR1 DFQATT and CDR2 SNEGSKA come from the germline V gene (reference sequence). The CDR3 sequence is CSARGGAGNSPLHF. CDR3 bases: TGCAGTGCTAGGGGAGGAGCGGGGAATTCACCCCTCCACTTT.

This clonotype was detected ten times or more. J is TRBJ2-5 and V is TRBV24-1; D unresolved. The CDR3 runs to 15 residues. Looked up from germline, CDR1 is KGHDR and CDR2 is SFDVKD. The V gene lost 3 bases and the J gene lost 0 bases, with 10 bases spanning the gap. The CDR3 DNA reads TGTGCCACCAGTGATCCCCTGTCGTACCAAGAGACCCAGTACTTC. Translated: CATSDPLSYQETQYF.

This clonotype was recorded at least ten times. The chain is built from TRBV29-1 and TRBJ2-3, with no clear D. Germline V gives CDR1 SQVTM, CDR2 ANQGSEA. CDR3 length equals 13 residues. V was shortened by 4 bases and J by 0 bases, with 8 bases between the two germline ends. As DNA, the CDR3 is TGCAGCGTTGGGTTCGAAAGCACAGATACGCAGTATTTT. Protein: CSVGFESTDTQYF.

The table lists this clonotype with many counts. The genes are TRBV27 and TRBJ2-7, with D perhaps matching TRBD2 (5 bases). V lost 1 base to trimming and J lost 2 bases, with 12 bases between them. The CDR3 is 15 residues long. Germline V CDR1 and CDR2: MNHEY, SMNVEV (reference sequence). The CDR3 region is CASSLLPAETYEQYF. In DNA, the CDR3 is TGTGCCAGCAGTTTATTACCAGCGGAAACCTACGAGCAGTACTTC.

This clonotype was observed a handful of times. The V and J genes are TRBV12-3 or TRBV12-4 and TRBJ2-5, with D possibly being TRBD2 (5 bases). The CDR3 is 17 amino acids. Deletions cut 3 bases from V and 2 bases from J, with 19 bases between. CDR3 sequence reads: CASSFGLALRTQETQYF. The CDR3 nucleotides read TGTGCCAGCAGTTTCGGGCTAGCTCTTAGGACGCAAGAGACCCAGTACTTC.

The J gene is TRBJ2-7, the V gene TRBV20-1; 7 bases are shared with TRBD2. V lost 3 bases to trimming and J lost 0 bases; unmatched junction nucleotides: 2. The germline V gene has CDR1 DFQATT and CDR2 SNEGSKA (reference sequence). CDR3 size: 13 residues. CDR3 in amino acids: CSASGGISYEQYF. The CDR3 coding sequence is TGCAGTGCTAGCGGGGGGATCTCCTACGAGCAGTACTTC.

Many counts were recorded for this clonotype. V usage is TRBV5-5 and J usage is TRBJ2-3; D gene unclear. This CDR3 has 14 residues. The germline V gene encodes CDR1 SGHKS and CDR2 YYEKEE (reference sequence). V was clipped by 3 bases and J by 2 bases, with 10 bases between them. This CDR3 is CASSSGPNTDTQYF. In nucleotides, the CDR3 is TGTGCCAGCAGCTCCGGACCAAACACAGATACGCAGTATTTT.

The chain combines TRBV7-9 with TRBJ1-5; possible D gene TRBD1, 6 bases. Trimming removed 6 bases from V and 3 bases from J, with 9 bases in between. Germline CDR1 is SEHNR and CDR2 is FQNEAQ (reference sequence). CDR3 length: 13 amino acids. The DNA for the CDR3 is TGTGCCAGCAGTCGGGACACCAATCAGCCCCAGCATTTT. This encodes CASSRDTNQPQHF. Using reference TRBV7-9 and TRBJ1-5 for the parts outside the CDR3, the full variable domain is DTGVSQNPRHKITKRGQNVTFRCDPISEHNRLYWYRQTLGQGPEFLTYFQNEAQLEKSRLLSDRFSAERPKGSFSTLEIQRTEQGDSAMYLCASSRDTNQPQHFGDGTRLSIL.